The 17 T cell receptor beta chains reported below all come from one sample, sequenced in a study of shared clonotypes between healthy human individuals. The data were produced by immunoSEQ multiplex PCR, yet TCRdb's version contains in-frame clones alone and is incomplete. The sample has around 1.1 million clones; about 72% are singletons. The sequenced sample consisted of memory CD4+ T cells from PBMCs. Documented subset: CD45RA-negative fraction. Source of these receptors: a man aged 18-30 years in good health. Some clones in this sample may be carry-over from other donors' samples.

The chain is built from TRBV20-1 and TRBJ2-1, with D possibly being TRBD2 (6 bases). The V gene lost 6 bases and the J gene lost 12 bases, with 12 bases spanning the gap. The CDR3 is 10 amino acids. Germline-derived CDR1 and CDR2 are DFQATT and SNEGSKA (reference sequence). CDR3: CSAPHGGQFF. In DNA form, the CDR3 reads TGCAGTGCGCCTCACGGGGGGCAGTTCTTC.

The chain carries TRBV25-1 and TRBJ1-4; the D gene is possibly TRBD1 (6 bases). The CDR3 loop spans 14 amino acids. Germline-derived CDR1 and CDR2 are MGHDK and SYGVNS. Trimming cost V 7 bases and J 1 base, with 10 bases left between them. This chain's CDR3 is CASIPQGTNEKLFF. The DNA of the CDR3 is TGTGCCAGCATCCCACAGGGAACTAATGAAAAACTGTTTTTT.

The CDR3 DNA is TGTGCCAGCAGCCCTTTTGGCGATAGCACAGATACGCAGTATTTT. The encoded protein is CASSPFGDSTDTQYF. The rearrangement joins TRBV28 to TRBJ2-3; D is uncertain. CDR3 length: 15 amino acids. Germline V gene lookup returns CDR1 MDHEN and CDR2 SYDVKM. Trimming left V 6 bases short and J 0 bases short, with 13 bases between.

Comment on this clone: Different DNA sequences within this sample yield the same CDR3. The chain is built from TRBV9 and TRBJ1-1, with a tentative D call TRBD1 (5 bases). V was clipped by 4 bases and J by 5 bases, with 15 bases between them. The CDR3 has 14 amino acids. Per germline, CDR1 SGDLS and CDR2 YYNGEE. CDR3 protein: CASSPRTGGTEAFF. CDR3 sequence (DNA): TGTGCCAGCAGCCCGAGGACGGGGGGTACTGAAGCTTTCTTT.

The J gene is TRBJ2-7, the V gene TRBV6-5, with 9 bases identical to TRBD1. The junction had 7 bases not matched to a gene; V was cut back by 4 bases and J by 0 bases. Germline V gene lookup returns CDR1 MNHEY and CDR2 SVGAGI. CDR3 length: 16 residues. The CDR3 DNA reads TGTGCCAGCAGTTTGGGGACAGGGCAACACTCCTACGAGCAGTACTTC. Its protein is CASSLGTGQHSYEQYF.

On this clone: At the DNA level, this CDR3 is encoded by other sequences in the same sample as well. CDR3 bases: TGTGCCAGCAGTCCAGATGGTGGGGGGGAAAAACTGTTTTTT. It yields the protein CASSPDGGGEKLFF. This chain connects TRBV28 to TRBJ1-4, with D possibly matching TRBD1 (5 bases). V lost 5 bases and J 8 bases, leaving 15 bases between the germline ends. Germline-derived CDR1 and CDR2 are MDHEN and SYDVKM. The CDR3 runs to 14 residues.

The V and J genes are TRBV18 and TRBJ1-1, with D tentatively TRBD1 (6 bases). V lost 3 bases and J lost 2, with 16 bases in between. The germline CDR1 and CDR2 sequences are KGHSH and LQKENI. This CDR3 is built from 16 residues. The CDR3 sequence: CASSPRGGGGNTEAFF. Written as DNA, the CDR3 is TGTGCCAGCTCACCTCGAGGGGGAGGGGGTAACACTGAAGCTTTCTTT.

The chain recombines TRBV6-5 with TRBJ2-1, with TRBD2 identical over 13 bases. Germline lookup yields CDR1 MNHEY and CDR2 SVGAGI. After removal of 6 bases from V and 6 bases from J, the junction contained 8 bases not matched to a gene. The CDR3 extends over 16 amino acids. The CDR3 region is CASSYLRTSGSNEQFF. The CDR3 region has the DNA TGTGCCAGCAGCTACCTGAGGACTAGCGGGAGCAATGAGCAGTTCTTC.

The chain recombines TRBV5-6 with TRBJ2-1; 11 nucleotides match TRBD2. Germline lookup yields CDR1 SGHDT and CDR2 YYEEEE. The CDR3 contains 19 residues. The trim removed 0 bases at V and 2 bases at J, leaving 10 bases unmatched. The chain's CDR3 is CASSLDDPTSGEPYNEQFF. The CDR3 coding sequence is TGTGCCAGCAGCTTGGATGACCCGACTAGCGGGGAACCCTACAATGAGCAGTTCTTC. The full variable domain, in which reference TRBV5-6 and TRBJ2-1 provide the parts outside the CDR3, is DAGVTQSPTHLIKTRGQQVTLRCSPKSGHDTVSWYQQALGQGPQFIFQYYEEEERQRGNFPDRFSGHQFPNYSSELNVNALLLGDSALYLCASSLDDPTSGEPYNEQFFGPGTRLTVL.

This chain joins TRBV10-3 and TRBJ1-1; D not resolved. V dropped 11 bases and J dropped 1 base, with 11 bases sitting between them. From germline, CDR1 is ENHRY and CDR2 SYGVKD. CDR3 length: 12 amino acids. The CDR3 loop reads CASRAANTEAFF. The DNA of the CDR3 is TGTGCCTCCCGCGCAGCGAACACTGAAGCTTTCTTT.

This sequence joins TRBV7-2 and TRBJ2-1, with TRBD2 matching over 7 bases. Germline-derived CDR1 and CDR2 are SGHTA and FQGNSA. With 5 bases clipped from V and 10 bases from J, the junction kept 14 bases outside the gene matches. The CDR3 spans 15 residues. The CDR3 loop is CASSPSLSSGAEQFF. CDR3 coding DNA: TGTGCCAGCAGCCCATCCTTGTCGAGCGGGGCCGAGCAGTTCTTC.

About this clone: The sample has other DNA sequences that encode this CDR3 too. This rearrangement joins TRBV19 to TRBJ1-2; 10 bases match TRBD1. The CDR3 runs 14 residues. Germline loops: CDR1 LNHDA, CDR2 SQIVND (reference sequence). Trimming at V came to 5 bases and at J to 4 bases, leaving 4 bases not matched to a gene. CDR3 region: CASSPGQGGYGYTF. CDR3 nucleotides: TGTGCCAGTAGTCCCGGACAGGGGGGCTATGGCTACACCTTC.

The CDR3 loop reads CASNGLAGANNEQFF. The CDR3 DNA follows: TGTGCCAGCAATGGGCTAGCGGGAGCAAACAATGAGCAGTTCTTC. This rearrangement joins TRBV2 to TRBJ2-1; 10 nucleotides align to TRBD2. Germline trimming cut 7 bases from V and 5 bases from J; bases unmatched to any gene: 8. Germline loops: CDR1 SNHLY, CDR2 FYNNEI. The length of the CDR3 is 15 residues.

The chain recombines TRBV6-4 with TRBJ2-1; 8 nucleotides match TRBD1. This CDR3 comprises 13 residues. The V and J ends lost 4 bases and 13 bases, in that order; junction bases with no gene match: 9. Per the germline V gene, CDR1 is MRHNA and CDR2 is SNTAGT. In DNA form, the CDR3 reads TGTGCCAGCAGTGCCGAAATGGGACAGGTCCAGTTCTTC. Translation: CASSAEMGQVQFF.

This rearrangement joins TRBV9 to TRBJ1-3, with 9 bases matching TRBD1. V shed 3 bases and J 4 bases; nucleotides not matched to a gene: 11. This CDR3 is built from 17 residues. Germline CDR1 is SGDLS and CDR2 is YYNGEE. Here the CDR3 DNA reads TGTGCCAGCAGCGGTGGACAGGGGAGGGCGGGGGGAAACACCATATATTTT. Protein sequence: CASSGGQGRAGGNTIYF.

For this clone: Other DNA sequences in this specimen translate into the identical CDR3. The J gene is TRBJ1-5, the V gene TRBV5-1; the match to TRBD1 covers 7 bases. Germline CDR1 and CDR2: SGHRS and YFSETQ. Losses at the gene ends were 0 bases for V and 2 bases for J; bases not matched to a gene: 2. The CDR3 runs 15 residues. The CDR3, as DNA: TGCGCCAGCAGCTTGGGGCAGGGGGGCAATCAGCCCCAGCATTTT. Its protein product is CASSLGQGGNQPQHF.

The CDR3 DNA sequence: TGTGCCAGCAGTTACACATATACGGGGGAGTGGCCCCAGCATTTT. Its translation: CASSYTYTGEWPQHF. The chain couples TRBV6-5 to TRBJ1-5; perhaps TRBD1 as D (5 bases). The CDR3 is 15 amino acids. CDR1 MNHEY and CDR2 SVGAGI come from the germline V gene. V shed 2 bases and J shed 9 bases, with 17 bases lying between them.